This is a list of T cell receptor beta chains from one sample in a study of blood T cell repertoires in COVID-19. Using immunoSEQ multiplex PCR, the repertoire was profiled, and TCRdb retains in-frame clones only, with some absent. The table records 98,000 or so clones, 70% to 85% of them present only once. The sequenced sample consisted of peripheral blood. These TCRs come from a woman between 35 and 50 years old with acute or convalescent COVID-19. The CDR3 runs from the conserved cysteine through the conserved F or W. D genes are given only for firm matches. The size entry is marked missing in some rows and otherwise reads once, few, many or a size class.

v_call	d_call	j_call	clone_size	cdr3_aa	cdr3_nt
TRBV5-6	-	TRBJ1-4	few	CASSGWTHREKLFF	TGTGCCAGCAGCGGGTGGACACATCGGGAAAAACTGTTTTTT
TRBV11-3	-	TRBJ2-2	-	CASSPDLTGELFF	TGTGCCAGCAGTCCGGACTTGACCGGGGAGCTGTTTTTT
TRBV9	TRBD1	TRBJ2-2	-	CASSDRQGSTGELFF	TGTGCCAGCAGCGATCGACAGGGATCGACCGGGGAGCTGTTTTTT
TRBV19	-	TRBJ1-1	-	CASSVQGGTEAFF	TGTGCCAGTAGTGTTCAGGGTGGGACTGAAGCTTTCTTT
TRBV12-3/TRBV12-4	-	TRBJ1-4	-	CASSRETNEKLFF	TGTGCCAGCAGCAGGGAAACTAATGAAAAACTGTTTTTT
TRBV4-2	TRBD1	TRBJ1-2	many	CASSQEDRADGYTF	TGTGCCAGCAGCCAAGAGGACAGGGCCGACGGCTACACCTTC
TRBV28	TRBD2	TRBJ2-3	-	CASSLGLAGQDTQYF	TGTGCCAGCAGTTTAGGGCTAGCGGGGCAAGATACGCAGTATTTT
TRBV7-9	-	TRBJ1-4	-	CASSLQGGNEKLFF	TGTGCCAGCAGTTTACAGGGCGGTAATGAGAAACTGTTTTTT
TRBV19	-	TRBJ2-6	-	CASSLIVSGANVLTF	TGTGCCAGTAGTTTGATAGTCTCTGGGGCCAACGTCCTGACTTTC
TRBV2	TRBD1	TRBJ1-5	-	CASSETRTGLGMGNQPQHF	TGTGCCAGCAGTGAAACAAGGACAGGGCTGGGCATGGGCAATCAGCCCCAGCATTTT
TRBV6-1	-	TRBJ2-5	-	CASSEHQQETQYF	TGTGCCAGCAGTGAACATCAACAAGAGACCCAGTACTTC
TRBV5-1	TRBD1	TRBJ1-3	once	CASSFQTGAGNTIYF	TGCGCCAGCAGCTTTCAGACAGGGGCTGGAAACACCATATATTTT
TRBV7-9	TRBD1	TRBJ2-3	-	CASSSTGRTQYF	TGTGCCAGCAGCTCGACAGGGCGGACGCAGTATTTT
TRBV4-1	TRBD1	TRBJ1-5	-	CASSQAGTGINQPQHF	TGCGCCAGCAGCCAAGCCGGGACAGGGATTAATCAGCCCCAGCATTTT
TRBV6-2/TRBV6-3	-	TRBJ1-6	-	CASSYVGQNSPLHF	TGTGCCAGCAGTTACGTAGGACAGAATTCACCCCTCCACTTT
TRBV28	-	TRBJ2-1	-	CASSGLSSYNEQFF	TGTGCCAGCAGTGGTCTTAGCTCCTACAATGAGCAGTTCTTC
TRBV6-5	-	TRBJ2-2	-	CASSSGNTGELFF	TGTGCCAGCAGTTCGGGAAACACCGGGGAGCTGTTTTTT
TRBV28	TRBD2	TRBJ2-1	-	CASSRYTSGGANEQFF	TGTGCCAGCAGCCGTTATACTAGCGGGGGGGCTAATGAGCAGTTCTTC